These 2 T cell receptor beta chains were all obtained from the same sample, sequenced in a study of memory CD4+ T cells and cytomegalovirus serostatus. Single viable CD3+CD4+CD8-CD45RO+ cells were sorted as the memory CD4+ T cells. This table comes from immunoSEQ multiplex PCR, and its TCRdb copy is limited to in-frame clones, with some not included. Among about 40,000 clones listed, around 78% were seen once. The sample was memory CD4+ T cells from blood. The receptors were sampled from an adult in good health and CMV-seronegative.

This clone was counted a few times. The CDR3 DNA follows: TGTGCCAGCAGCTTGGCCTTTACAGGCCAGGGGGAAGCTTTCTTT. It is translated as CASSLAFTGQGEAFF. The V call is TRBV5-4, the J call TRBJ1-1; perhaps TRBD1 as D (6 bases). Germline CDR1 is SGHNT and CDR2 is YYREEE (reference sequence). The CDR3 length is 15 residues. The ends were cut back, 0 bases at V and 8 bases at J, with 17 bases in the middle.

This clone was counted only a few times. V and J are TRBV6-1 and TRBJ1-1, with D possibly matching TRBD1 (6 bases). The V end was cut by 6 bases, the J end by 6 bases, with 14 bases between. CDR1 is MNHNS, CDR2 SASEGT, per germline. This CDR3 has 13 residues. CDR3 in amino acids: CASRGHRPPEAFF. In DNA, the CDR3 is TGTGCCAGCAGGGGACACAGGCCCCCTGAAGCTTTCTTT.